The 5 T cell receptor beta chains presented below share a single source sample, sequenced in a study of PD-L1 blockade in urothelial cancer. Profiling relied on immunoSEQ multiplex PCR, and the TCRdb table lists in-frame clones only, not all of them. Among 40,000 or so clones listed, 82% were seen once. The sample here was PBMCs, taken around atezolizumab (anti-PD-L1) treatment. All receptors come from a man aged 55 to 70 with urothelial cancer.

The chain recombines TRBV6-5 with TRBJ1-1; D might be TRBD1 (5 bases). Germline lookup yields CDR1 MNHEY and CDR2 SVGAGI. This CDR3 has 12 residues. V was trimmed by 6 bases and J by 6 bases, leaving 11 bases between them. The CDR3 DNA follows: TGTGCCAGCAGGACTACGGGGGCTGAAGCTTTCTTT. Protein product: CASRTTGAEAFF.

This clone occurred a few times. This sequence joins TRBV18 and TRBJ1-5; 7 bases line up with TRBD1. Germline V CDR1 and CDR2: KGHSH, LQKENI. With 6 bases clipped from V and 3 bases from J, the junction kept 8 bases outside the gene matches. This CDR3 comprises 15 residues. The CDR3 DNA reads TGTGCCAGCTCTCGTTTGGGACAGAACAATCAGCCCCAGCATTTT. As protein: CASSRLGQNNQPQHF. The full variable domain, in which reference TRBV18 and TRBJ1-5 provide the parts outside the CDR3, is NAGVMQNPRHLVRRRGQEARLRCSPMKGHSHVYWYRQLPEEGLKFMVYLQKENIIDESGMPKERFSAEFPKEGPSILRIQQVVRGDSAAYFCASSRLGQNNQPQHFGDGTRLSIL.

This chain connects TRBV28 to TRBJ2-7; TRBD1 agrees at 11 bases. The CDR3 totals 14 residues. Trimming cost V 4 bases and J 6 bases; bases outside gene matches: 5. The germline gives CDR1 MDHEN, CDR2 SYDVKM. CDR3 sequence reads: CASSSPGTGGEQYF. For the CDR3, the DNA is TGTGCCAGCAGTTCACCCGGGACAGGGGGCGAGCAGTACTTC.

CDR3 sequence reads: CASSLQQDGYNEQFF. The CDR3 DNA follows: TGTGCCAGCAGTTTACAACAGGACGGGTACAATGAGCAGTTCTTC. This chain joins TRBV28 and TRBJ2-1; maybe TRBD1 (5 bases). The germline V and J ends were trimmed by 2 bases and 4 bases, with 12 bases remaining between them. This CDR3 is 15 amino acids long. Germline assignment: CDR1 MDHEN and CDR2 SYDVKM.

The chain is built from TRBV5-1 and TRBJ2-7; D unresolved. V was shortened by 0 bases and J by 3 bases, with 10 bases between the two germline ends. CDR1 SGHRS and CDR2 YFSETQ come from the germline V gene. CDR3 size: 14 residues. The CDR3 nucleotides read TGCGCCAGCAGCTTGGAACCGTTGAGCTACGAGCAGTACTTC. Translation gives CASSLEPLSYEQYF. Full variable domain (missing parts from reference TRBV5-1 and TRBJ2-7): KAGVTQTPRYLIKTRGQQVTLSCSPISGHRSVSWYQQTPGQGLQFLFEYFSETQRNKGNFPGRFSGRQFSNSRSEMNVSTLELGDSALYLCASSLEPLSYEQYFGPGTRLTVT.